This T cell receptor beta chain was identified in a study of prognosis after radiotherapy for stage I lung cancer. About the research overall: 13 men and roughly six women, aged about 50 to 84 and with a median age of roughly 74 years, made up the patients.

This clonotype has at least ten counts. Its antigen remains unidentified. Genomic DNA provided the template from which TCR beta CDR3 was amplified by two-round multiplex PCR. Round-one PCR had primers specific to each TRBV and TRBJ gene. TCRdb used MiXCR to reprocess the multiplex PCR reads, holding one entry per CDR3 protein. The sample lists around 29,000 distinct CDR3 sequences; 46% were seen once. Study-wide results and caveats: Where distant metastases developed, patients had lower Shannon entropy after stereotactic body radiation therapy.

Germline V CDR1 and CDR2: SGHTA, FQGNSA. V dropped 5 bases and J dropped 8 bases, with 13 bases sitting between them. The CDR3 extends over 13 amino acids. The TCR comes from a donor of 50 years or more with non-small cell lung cancer. This rearrangement joins TRBV7-2 to TRBJ2-4, with D possibly TRBD2 on 6 matching bases. The starting material was PBMCs, obtained before or after stereotactic body radiation therapy (not recorded which). The CDR3 bases are TGTGCCAGCAGCGACGGGAGAGGGGACATTCAGTACTTC. This gives the protein CASSDGRGDIQYF. Filled out from reference TRBV7-2 and TRBJ2-4, the complete variable domain reads GAGVSQSPSNKVTEKGKDVELRCDPISGHTALYWYRQSLGQGLEFLIYFQGNSAPDKSGLPSDRFSAERTGGSVSTLTIQRTQQEDSAVYLCASSDGRGDIQYFGAGTRLSVL.